These 5 T cell receptor beta chains came from one sample sequenced in a study of post-analysis software for immune sequencing data (dated by TCRdb to between 2014 and 2017). The research as a whole found: Patients showed significantly higher frequencies than controls for a handful of TRBV segments, among them TRBV5-6, TRBV5-1 and TRBV20-1.

Library preparation used PCR. Sequencing was carried out with an Illumina HiSeq 2500. To reduce PCR and sequencing biases, unique molecular identifiers were built into the TCR beta cDNA libraries. TCRdb handled the public reads itself, with Q25 trimming in fastp and clone calling in MiXCR, and kept productive beta chains. Rows merge per CDR3 protein into single entries with the most common DNA and genes. The table for this sample lists roughly 600,000 distinct CDR3 sequences; roughly two fifths of them were counted only once. The ten largest clones represent about 1.5% of the sample. The antigens of these receptors remain unknown. Sequencing was performed on blood. Receptors were obtained from a girl between 10 and 17 years old with multiple sclerosis.

The chain is built from TRBV5-1 and TRBJ2-7; 7 positions agree with TRBD2. CDR1 and CDR2 from the germline V gene are SGHRS and YFSETQ. This CDR3 spans 17 amino acids. V lost 2 bases, J lost 4 bases, and 15 bases stayed unmatched. The CDR3 reads CASSLGDGAPGGYEQYF. The DNA of the CDR3 is TGCGCCAGCAGCTTAGGGGATGGAGCCCCCGGGGGGTACGAGCAGTACTTC.

This clonotype was seen once. J is TRBJ2-2 and V is TRBV10-3; D call uncertain. Trimming removed 0 bases from V and 1 base from J, with 6 bases in between. Germline V gene data show CDR1 as ENHRY and CDR2 as SYGVKD. The CDR3 loop spans 15 amino acids. CDR3 nucleotide sequence: TGTGCCATCAGTGAGTCTAACTGGAACACCGGGGAGCTGTTTTTT. Translating it yields CAISESNWNTGELFF.

The chain joins TRBV6-4 to TRBJ2-1; D gene ambiguous. The end of the DNA aligns better with TRBJ2-7, so the J call may be wrong. This CDR3 has 14 amino acids. CDR1 is MRHNA, CDR2 SNTAGT, per germline. The CDR3 region is CASSDSGAYNEQYF. The CDR3, as DNA: TGTGCCAGCAGTGACAGTGGTGCCTACAATGAGCAGTACTTC.

In the case of this clonotype: Its ends do not fully match the called genes, so a read error is possible. The chain carries TRBV12-3 or TRBV12-4 and TRBJ2-3; TRBD2 aligns across 9 bases. The CDR3 consists of 13 residues. The CDR3 DNA sequence: TGTGCCAGCAAGCGGGGGGCAGAAGATGCGCAGTATTTT. Amino acid sequence: CASKRGAEDAQYF.

This sequence joins TRBV7-2 and TRBJ2-1; D might be TRBD1 (6 bases). Germline CDR1 SGHTA, CDR2 FQGNSA. This CDR3 contains 16 residues. Between the trimmed V and J ends, which lost 5 bases and 6 bases, there was a span of 20 bases. The CDR3 reads CASSRQVDRGGNEQFF. The DNA for the CDR3 is TGTGCCAGCAGCAGACAGGTTGATCGAGGTGGCAATGAGCAGTTCTTC.